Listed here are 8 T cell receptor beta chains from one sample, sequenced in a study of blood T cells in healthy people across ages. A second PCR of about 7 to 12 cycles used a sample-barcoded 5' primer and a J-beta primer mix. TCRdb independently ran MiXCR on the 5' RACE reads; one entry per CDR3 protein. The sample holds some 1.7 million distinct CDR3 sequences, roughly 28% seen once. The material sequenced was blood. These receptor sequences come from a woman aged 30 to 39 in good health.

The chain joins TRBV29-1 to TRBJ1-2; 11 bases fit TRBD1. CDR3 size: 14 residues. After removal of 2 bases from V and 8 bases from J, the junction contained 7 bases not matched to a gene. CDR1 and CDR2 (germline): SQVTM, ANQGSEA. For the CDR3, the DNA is TGCAGCGTTGAACGGGACAGGGGGAGAGGAGGCTACACCTTC. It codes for CSVERDRGRGGYTF.

The CDR3 sequence: CASSSSRLGLNTEAFF. CDR3 DNA sequence: TGTGCCAGCAGCTCCAGTCGGCTTGGTTTGAACACTGAAGCTTTCTTT. The chain employs TRBV5-4 and TRBJ1-1; D not resolved. V lost 3 bases, J lost 0 bases, and 15 bases lay in between. The length of the CDR3 is 16 residues. Germline V CDR1 and CDR2: SGHNT, YYREEE (reference sequence). The full variable domain, rest sourced from reference TRBV5-4 and TRBJ1-1, is ETGVTQSPTHLIKTRGQQVTLRCSSQSGHNTVSWYQQALGQGPQFIFQYYREEENGRGNFPPRFSGLQFPNYSSELNVNALELDDSALYLCASSSSRLGLNTEAFFGQGTRLTVV.

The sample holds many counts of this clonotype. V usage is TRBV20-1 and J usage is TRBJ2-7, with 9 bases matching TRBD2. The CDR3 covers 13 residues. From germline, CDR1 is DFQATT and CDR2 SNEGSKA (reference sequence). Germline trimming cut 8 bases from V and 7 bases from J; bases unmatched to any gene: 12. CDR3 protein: CSLHLAGVGEQYF. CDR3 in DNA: TGCAGTCTTCATTTAGCGGGAGTCGGTGAGCAGTACTTC.

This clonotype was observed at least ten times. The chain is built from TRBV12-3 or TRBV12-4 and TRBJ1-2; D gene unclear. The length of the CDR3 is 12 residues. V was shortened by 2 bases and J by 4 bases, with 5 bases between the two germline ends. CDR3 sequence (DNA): TGTGCCAGCAGTTTAAAGCCCTATGGCTACACCTTC. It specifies CASSLKPYGYTF.

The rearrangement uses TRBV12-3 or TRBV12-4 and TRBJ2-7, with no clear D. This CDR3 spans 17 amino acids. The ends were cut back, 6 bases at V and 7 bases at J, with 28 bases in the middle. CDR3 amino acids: CASRGIMDPPGSTEQYF. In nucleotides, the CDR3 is TGTGCCAGCAGAGGCATTATGGATCCCCCAGGAAGTACGGAGCAGTACTTC.

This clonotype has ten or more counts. CDR3: CASSYATWANQPQHF. CDR3 nucleotide sequence: TGTGCCAGCAGTTACGCTACTTGGGCCAATCAGCCCCAGCATTTT. J is TRBJ1-5 and V is TRBV6-6, with D unclear. The CDR3 has 15 residues. Germline V lookup: CDR1 MNHNY, CDR2 SVGAGI (reference sequence). V gave up 2 bases and J gave up 3 bases, with 11 bases separating them.

The CDR3 nucleotides are TGCAGTGCTAGGGACAGGGGATTTCAGCCCCAGCATTTT. It is translated as CSARDRGFQPQHF. This chain joins TRBV20-1 and TRBJ1-5, with 9 bases lining up with TRBD1. Trimming at V came to 3 bases and at J to 6 bases, leaving 3 bases not matched to a gene. The CDR3 sequence is 13 residues long. Germline lookup yields CDR1 DFQATT and CDR2 SNEGSKA (reference sequence).

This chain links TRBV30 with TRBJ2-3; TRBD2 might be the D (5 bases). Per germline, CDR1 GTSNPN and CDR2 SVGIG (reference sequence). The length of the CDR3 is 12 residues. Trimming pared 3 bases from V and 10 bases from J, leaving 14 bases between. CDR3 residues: CAWRSSGSSQYF. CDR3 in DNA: TGTGCCTGGAGATCCTCGGGATCGTCGCAGTATTTT.